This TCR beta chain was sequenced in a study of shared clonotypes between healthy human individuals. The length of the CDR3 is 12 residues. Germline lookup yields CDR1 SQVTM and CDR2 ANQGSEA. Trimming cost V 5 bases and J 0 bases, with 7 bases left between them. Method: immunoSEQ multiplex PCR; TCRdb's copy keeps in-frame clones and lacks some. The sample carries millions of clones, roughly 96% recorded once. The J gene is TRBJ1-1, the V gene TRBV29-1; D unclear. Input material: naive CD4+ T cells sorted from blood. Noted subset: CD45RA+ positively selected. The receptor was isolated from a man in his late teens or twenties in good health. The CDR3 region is CSVQWVNTEAFF. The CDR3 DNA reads TGCAGCGTTCAATGGGTGAACACTGAAGCTTTCTTT.